This record looks at one T cell receptor beta chain sequence and its context. The entry originates in a study of HIV-infected patients and healthy controls. TCRdb itself ran the 5' RACE reads through MiXCR, one entry per CDR3 protein. The sample holds about 70,000 distinct CDR3 sequences, 15% to 20% seen once. This CDR3 has 13 amino acids. Germline lookup yields CDR1 DFQATT and CDR2 SNEGSKA (reference sequence). The trim removed 3 bases at V and 9 bases at J, leaving 8 bases unmatched. This chain connects TRBV20-1 to TRBJ2-1; 7 nucleotides align to TRBD2. Material for sequencing was CD4+ T cells from blood. This clonotype was sampled from a human donor in good health. The DNA of the CDR3 is TGCAGTGCTAGTAGTGGGACTACCGGTGAGCAGTTCTTC. Protein: CSASSGTTGEQFF.